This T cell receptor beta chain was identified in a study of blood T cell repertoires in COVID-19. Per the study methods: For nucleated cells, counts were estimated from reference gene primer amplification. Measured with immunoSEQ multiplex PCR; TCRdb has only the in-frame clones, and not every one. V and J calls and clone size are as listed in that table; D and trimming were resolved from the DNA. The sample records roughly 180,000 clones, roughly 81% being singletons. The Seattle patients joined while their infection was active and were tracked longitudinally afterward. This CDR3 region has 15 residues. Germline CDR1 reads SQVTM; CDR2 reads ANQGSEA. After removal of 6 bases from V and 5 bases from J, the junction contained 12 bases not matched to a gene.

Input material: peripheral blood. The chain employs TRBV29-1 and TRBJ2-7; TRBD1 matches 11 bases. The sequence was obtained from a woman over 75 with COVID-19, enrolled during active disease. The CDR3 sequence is CSVSRTGGSGHEQYF. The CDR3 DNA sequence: TGCAGCGTATCGCGGACAGGGGGCAGTGGACACGAGCAGTACTTC.